The 5 T cell receptor beta chains below were found in one sample sequenced in a study of control samples from healthy donors and cancer patients. This table comes from immunoSEQ multiplex PCR, and its TCRdb copy is limited to in-frame clones, with some not included. Of around 140,000 clones in the sample, 91% were seen once. The specimen sequenced was blood. The receptors shown here come from a young man in good health.

The genes are TRBV5-8 and TRBJ1-1; D ambiguous. CDR3 length: 14 residues. Germline lookup yields CDR1 SGHTS and CDR2 YDEGEE. Trimming removed 4 bases at V and 4 bases at J, with 14 bases between. The CDR3 nucleotides are TGTGCCAGCAGCACACTATGGGAGGCCACTGAAGCTTTCTTT. It codes for CASSTLWEATEAFF.

The chain employs TRBV28 and TRBJ2-7; 9 bases are a match to TRBD2. The CDR3 is 14 amino acids. Trimming removed 7 bases from V and 6 bases from J; junction bases left unmatched: 10. CDR1 MDHEN and CDR2 SYDVKM come from the germline V gene. The CDR3 bases are TGTGCCAGCACCCAACGCCTAGCGGGGATCGAGCAGTACTTC. The encoded protein is CASTQRLAGIEQYF.

The chain couples TRBV5-4 to TRBJ2-6; TRBD1 matches 8 bases. Per the germline V gene, CDR1 is SGHNT and CDR2 is YYREEE (reference sequence). The CDR3 contains 17 residues. V lost 4 bases to trimming and J lost 4 bases; unmatched junction nucleotides: 10. The CDR3 is CASSQDRAGAGANVLTF. The DNA for the CDR3 is TGTGCCAGCAGCCAGGACAGGGCAGGGGCCGGGGCCAACGTCCTGACTTTC.

J is TRBJ2-1 and V is TRBV12-5; TRBD2 matches at 7 bases. Germline CDR1 reads LGHNT; CDR2 reads FRNRAP. This CDR3 spans 15 amino acids. J gave up 4 bases and V 3 bases, and 6 bases lay outside the gene matches. The CDR3 coding sequence is TGTGCTAGTGGTTTAAACCCGGGAGGATACAATGAGCAGTTCTTC. It encodes CASGLNPGGYNEQFF.

The chain couples TRBV11-2 to TRBJ2-3; TRBD1 or TRBD2 may be the D gene (5 bases each). CDR1 and CDR2 from the germline V gene are SGHAT and FQNNGV. This CDR3 comprises 15 residues. V gave up 0 bases and J gave up 4 bases, with 11 bases separating them. The CDR3 reads CASSLDPGDPDTQYF. CDR3 coding DNA: TGTGCCAGCAGCTTAGATCCTGGGGACCCAGATACGCAGTATTTT.